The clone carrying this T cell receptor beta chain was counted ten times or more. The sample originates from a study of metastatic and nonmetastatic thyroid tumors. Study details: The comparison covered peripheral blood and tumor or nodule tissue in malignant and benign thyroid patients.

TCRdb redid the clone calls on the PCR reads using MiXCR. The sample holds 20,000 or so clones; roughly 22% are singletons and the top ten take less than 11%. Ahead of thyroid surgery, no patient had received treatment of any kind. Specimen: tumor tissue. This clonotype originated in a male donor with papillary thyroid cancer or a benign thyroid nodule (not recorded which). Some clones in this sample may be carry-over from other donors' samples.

The CDR3 nucleotides are TGTGCCCTTAAGGGAGTTTCTGGGGCCAACGTCCTGACTTTC. As protein: CALKGVSGANVLTF. The chain uses TRBV6-1 and TRBJ2-6, with a weak D call TRBD2 (5 bases). Germline CDR1 and CDR2: MNHNS and SASEGT. The CDR3 has 14 residues. Trimming removed 11 bases at V and 1 base at J, with 12 bases between.